This T cell receptor (beta chain) comes out of a study of cytomegalovirus exposure and HLA in healthy donors. Study summary: Clustering assigned 70% to 90% of the roughly 370 genotyped donors to the Caucasian-associated ancestry cluster.

This CDR3 spans 16 amino acids. V lost 4 bases, J lost 0 bases, and 6 bases stayed unmatched. CDR1 and CDR2 (germline): SGHNT, YYREEE (reference sequence). The PCR was carried out with 60 Vbeta primers and 13 Jbeta primers. Produced via immunoSEQ multiplex PCR; TCRdb's table is partial and in-frame only. The data hold about 140,000 clones, with more than 70% observed a single time. As concerns this clone: Its antigen is unidentified.

The study's findings and limits: With further analysis later on, most CMV-associated TCR beta chains appeared HLA-restricted.

J is TRBJ2-1 and V is TRBV5-4, with TRBD2 matching 8 bases. The TCR was taken from a man in his fifties in good health and CMV-seronegative. Material: PBMCs. The CDR3 DNA follows: TGTGCCAGCAGCCCCAGACTAGCGCCCTCCTACAATGAGCAGTTCTTC. It yields the protein CASSPRLAPSYNEQFF.